These T cell receptor beta chains were read from a single sample in a study of T cells in Graves' hyperthyroidism and ophthalmopathy. TCRdb re-called the multiplex PCR reads with MiXCR, one entry per CDR3 protein. The sample has hundreds of thousands of distinct CDR3 sequences, around 13% seen once. Source material: blood. The receptors were gathered from a woman in her late teens or twenties with Graves' hyperthyroidism. Each CDR3 is given with its conserved first and last residue. The D gene is left open where the match is weak. Part of the rows lack a size; the others show once, few, many or a class for expanded clones.

J gene	clone size	D gene	V gene	CDR3 DNA	CDR3 protein
TRBJ2-5	NA	TRBD2	TRBV6-1	TGTGCCAGCTCACGACTAGCGGGAGTAGTACAAGAGGCCCAGTACTTC	CASSRLAGVVQEAQYF
TRBJ2-7	NA	TRBD2	TRBV10-3	TGTGCCATCGGGGAGCGGGAGTACCCCTACGAGCAGTACTTC	CAIGEREYPYEQYF
TRBJ1-1	many	NA	TRBV2	TGTGCCAGCAGTGCGCAGAGACAGAACACTGAAGCTTTCTTT	CASSAQRQNTEAFF
TRBJ2-7	NA	TRBD2	TRBV4-1	TGCGCCAGCAGCCAAGACTACCGGACTAGCTCCTACGAGCAGTACTTC	CASSQDYRTSSYEQYF
TRBJ2-7	many	NA	TRBV3-1	TGTGCCAGCAGCCAAGGCTTGGGTCACTACGAGCAGTACTTC	CASSQGLGHYEQYF
TRBJ2-1	many	NA	TRBV5-1	TGCGCCAGCAGCTTGTTAGCGCCCTCCTACAATGAGCAGTTCTTC	CASSLLAPSYNEQFF
TRBJ2-7	NA	NA	TRBV9	TGTGCCAGCAGCGTAGGAGGGAAGGGGTACGAGCAGTACTTC	CASSVGGKGYEQYF
TRBJ1-2	NA	NA	TRBV20-1	TGCAGTGCTAGTACCCCTGGGTACTGGGACTATGGCTACACCTTC	CSASTPGYWDYGYTF
TRBJ2-7	many	TRBD1	TRBV6-1	TGTGCCAGCAGCAGTCCGGGACAGGGGTCCTTCGAGCAGTACTTC	CASSSPGQGSFEQYF
TRBJ2-7	NA	NA	TRBV6-1	TGTGCCAGCATCCCCGGGGGGCCCGAAACCTACGAGCAGTACTTC	CASIPGGPETYEQYF
TRBJ2-1	many	TRBD2	TRBV20-1	TGCAGTGCAGCGGGGGAGAGCTCCTACAATGAGCAGTTCTTC	CSAAGESSYNEQFF
TRBJ1-1	NA	NA	TRBV4-3	TGCGCCAGCAGCCAGGGAACAGGGATAAACACTGAAGCTTTCTTT	CASSQGTGINTEAFF
TRBJ2-7	few	NA	TRBV25-1	TGTGCGTGGGTAGCCCGGAACCAAACCTACGAGCAGTACTTC	CAWVARNQTYEQYF
TRBJ2-3	many	TRBD1	TRBV5-1	TGCGCCAGCAGCTTGGGGGAAACAGGGGGAAGAACAGATACGCAGTATTTT	CASSLGETGGRTDTQYF
TRBJ2-2	many	NA	TRBV2	TGTGCCAGCAGTGAATCAACAGCTACCGGGGAGCTGTTTTTT	CASSESTATGELFF
TRBJ2-7	few	TRBD1	TRBV10-3	TGTGCCATTGGACAGGGACCTTCCTACGAGCAGTACTTC	CAIGQGPSYEQYF
TRBJ1-2	NA	TRBD1	TRBV7-9	TGTGCCAGCAGCCTCATCCCCCGGGACAGGGATACCTATGGCTACACCTTC	CASSLIPRDRDTYGYTF
TRBJ1-6	few	TRBD1	TRBV6-5	TGTGCCAGCAGTTACTCCGGGACAGGGGGCAGTTCACCCCTCCACTTT	CASSYSGTGGSSPLHF
TRBJ2-7	few	NA	TRBV13	TGTGCCAGCAGCCCGACCGTCGTGGGCCCCACCTACGAGCAGTACTTC	CASSPTVVGPTYEQYF
TRBJ2-2	many	TRBD2	TRBV24-1	TGTGCCACTTCGGACTTCCGAAAGGGTAGCGGGGAGGCCGGGGAGCTGTTTTTT	CATSDFRKGSGEAGELFF
TRBJ2-2	few	NA	TRBV2	TGTGCCAGCAGTGACTACGGGCGAGAGGGGGAGCTGTTTTTT	CASSDYGREGELFF
TRBJ2-1	many	TRBD2	TRBV5-1	TGCGCCAGCAGCTTTTTTCAAGCTTGGGCGGGAGGGCTTGAGCAGTTCTTC	CASSFFQAWAGGLEQFF
TRBJ2-1	NA	NA	TRBV19	TGTGCCAGTATGGGAGTCTGGAATGAGCAGTTCTTC	CASMGVWNEQFF
TRBJ2-7	many	TRBD1	TRBV6-8	TGTGCCAGCAGTTACGACTGCCGGGACAGGGCCTACGAGCAGTACTTC	CASSYDCRDRAYEQYF
TRBJ2-1	many	NA	TRBV13	TGTGCCAGCAGCTTTGGGTGGGCTGAGCAGTTCTTC	CASSFGWAEQFF
TRBJ2-2	few	NA	TRBV11-2	TGTGCCAGTAATCCCATGAGGGGCACCGGGGAGCTGTTTTTT	CASNPMRGTGELFF
TRBJ2-7	many	NA	TRBV20-1	TGCAGTGCCGTTATGGGTTACCCCTCCTACGAGCAGTACTTC	CSAVMGYPSYEQYF
TRBJ1-2	few	NA	TRBV19	TGTGCCAGCGAGGGGGGCTACTATGGCTACACCTTC	CASEGGYYGYTF
TRBJ2-7	NA	TRBD1	TRBV10-3	TGTGCCATCAGTGAGTCCACAGGGGGATCCTACGAGCAGTACTTC	CAISESTGGSYEQYF
TRBJ1-4	many	NA	TRBV13	TGTGCCAGCACTCGTCGTGGGCCAACCGATGAAAAACTGTTTTTT	CASTRRGPTDEKLFF
TRBJ2-5	many	TRBD2	TRBV7-9	TGTGCCAGCAGCAACTCCCCGACGGGACTAGCGGAAGAGACCCAGTACTTC	CASSNSPTGLAEETQYF
TRBJ1-2	few	TRBD1	TRBV28	TGTGCCAGCAGTTCTTTCGCCGGGACAGAACTTAACTATGGCTACACCTTC	CASSSFAGTELNYGYTF
TRBJ2-1	few	TRBD2	TRBV20-1	TGCAGTGCTAGATCGCGGGAGACGGGAGAGCAGTTCTTC	CSARSRETGEQFF
TRBJ1-6	many	NA	TRBV28	TGTGCCAGCAGTTTATTGTGGAATTCACCCCTCCACTTT	CASSLLWNSPLHF
TRBJ1-2	few	NA	TRBV14	TGTGCCAGCAGCCAAGATCAGAACAGGCCTAACTATGGCTACACCTTC	CASSQDQNRPNYGYTF